These T cell receptor beta chains were read from a single sample in a study of T cells in localized non-small cell lung cancer. TCRdb's copy holds only in-frame clones and misses some; the assay was immunoSEQ multiplex PCR. This table holds about 59,000 clones, approximately 90% found once. The sample was peripheral blood, taken before any cancer treatment. The receptor source for this set is a man between 40 and 75 years old with stage I squamous cell lung carcinoma. Each CDR3 is given with its conserved first and last residue. The D gene is left open where the match is weak.

J gene: TRBJ1-3; V gene: TRBV28; D gene: TRBD1; CDR3 protein: CASRMTGVGNTIYF; CDR3 DNA: TGTGCCAGCAGGATGACAGGGGTCGGAAACACCATATATTTT
J gene: TRBJ1-4; V gene: TRBV5-4; D gene: TRBD1; CDR3 protein: CASSWTGEEKLFF; CDR3 DNA: TGTGCCAGCAGCTGGACAGGGGAAGAAAAACTGTTTTTT
J gene: TRBJ2-2; V gene: TRBV2; D gene: .; CDR3 protein: CARSPGQNTGELFF; CDR3 DNA: TGTGCCAGGTCTCCGGGACAAAACACCGGGGAGCTGTTTTTT
J gene: TRBJ2-7; V gene: TRBV5-1; D gene: TRBD1; CDR3 protein: CASSPDGQGGLEQYF; CDR3 DNA: TGCGCCAGCAGCCCGGACGGACAGGGGGGCCTCGAGCAGTACTTC
J gene: TRBJ2-1; V gene: TRBV7-9; D gene: .; CDR3 protein: CASSLVGRGGEQFF; CDR3 DNA: TGTGCCAGCAGCTTAGTTGGCAGGGGGGGTGAGCAGTTCTTC
J gene: TRBJ2-7; V gene: TRBV30; D gene: TRBD1; CDR3 protein: CAWSVGQGIEQYF; CDR3 DNA: TGTGCCTGGAGTGTCGGACAGGGAATCGAGCAGTACTTC
J gene: TRBJ2-7; V gene: TRBV7-2; D gene: .; CDR3 protein: CASSALIRARDEQYF; CDR3 DNA: TGTGCCAGCAGCGCCCTGATCCGTGCCCGGGACGAGCAGTACTTC
J gene: TRBJ1-1; V gene: TRBV5-6; D gene: .; CDR3 protein: CASSSRRGTEAFF; CDR3 DNA: TGTGCCAGCAGCTCCCGGCGGGGGACTGAAGCTTTCTTT
J gene: TRBJ1-3; V gene: TRBV28; D gene: .; CDR3 protein: CASDRGAGNTIYF; CDR3 DNA: TGTGCCAGCGATAGGGGAGCTGGAAACACCATATATTTT
J gene: TRBJ1-1; V gene: TRBV6-6; D gene: .; CDR3 protein: CASSSYRLNTEAFF; CDR3 DNA: TGTGCCAGCAGTTCTTACAGGCTGAACACTGAAGCTTTCTTT
J gene: TRBJ2-1; V gene: TRBV27; D gene: .; CDR3 protein: CASIPFGGKLDEQFF; CDR3 DNA: TGTGCCAGCATTCCTTTCGGGGGCAAATTGGATGAGCAGTTCTTC
J gene: TRBJ1-5; V gene: TRBV2; D gene: TRBD1; CDR3 protein: CASSGWTGVNQPQHF; CDR3 DNA: TGTGCCAGCAGTGGGTGGACAGGGGTCAATCAGCCCCAGCATTTT
J gene: TRBJ2-7; V gene: TRBV29-1; D gene: .; CDR3 protein: CSARDNSYEQYF; CDR3 DNA: TGCAGCGCCCGGGACAATTCCTACGAGCAGTACTTC
J gene: TRBJ2-3; V gene: TRBV7-2; D gene: .; CDR3 protein: CASSPGVGRQATDTQYF; CDR3 DNA: TGTGCCAGCAGCCCCGGGGTTGGACGACAGGCCACAGATACGCAGTATTTT
J gene: TRBJ1-2; V gene: TRBV28; D gene: .; CDR3 protein: CATQFGGGDGYTF; CDR3 DNA: TGTGCCACCCAGTTTGGTGGGGGGGATGGCTACACCTTC
J gene: TRBJ2-1; V gene: TRBV12-2; D gene: .; CDR3 protein: CASRFPARRSYNEQFF; CDR3 DNA: TGTGCAAGTCGCTTCCCCGCCAGGAGGTCCTACAATGAGCAGTTCTTC
J gene: TRBJ2-5; V gene: TRBV7-8; D gene: .; CDR3 protein: CASSPRVRGMETQYF; CDR3 DNA: TGTGCCAGCAGCCCTCGGGTGAGAGGGATGGAGACCCAGTACTTC
J gene: TRBJ2-3; V gene: TRBV30; D gene: .; CDR3 protein: CAWSASVDTQYF; CDR3 DNA: TGTGCCTGGAGTGCTAGCGTAGATACGCAGTATTTT
J gene: TRBJ1-1; V gene: TRBV21-1; D gene: .; CDR3 protein: CASSPRVENTEAFF; CDR3 DNA: TGTGCCAGCAGCCCCCGGGTGGAGAACACTGAAGCTTTCTTT
J gene: TRBJ1-1; V gene: TRBV11-2; D gene: .; CDR3 protein: CASSTPARGNTEAFF; CDR3 DNA: TGTGCCAGCAGCACCCCCGCTAGGGGAAACACTGAAGCTTTCTTT
J gene: TRBJ1-1; V gene: TRBV28; D gene: TRBD1; CDR3 protein: CASSYTTGGSARVF; CDR3 DNA: TGTGCCAGCAGTTACACCACAGGGGGCTCCGCTCGGGTCTTT
J gene: TRBJ1-3; V gene: TRBV6-1; D gene: TRBD1; CDR3 protein: CASRGQGGNTIYF; CDR3 DNA: TGTGCCAGCAGGGGACAGGGTGGAAACACCATATATTTT
J gene: TRBJ2-1; V gene: TRBV19; D gene: TRBD2; CDR3 protein: CASSISNSGKGNEQFF; CDR3 DNA: TGTGCCAGTAGTATAAGTAATAGCGGGAAGGGAAATGAGCAGTTCTTC
J gene: TRBJ2-3; V gene: TRBV4-3; D gene: TRBD2; CDR3 protein: CASSQLIPGTSGSGDTQYF; CDR3 DNA: TGCGCCAGCAGCCAGCTTATACCCGGGACTAGCGGGAGTGGTGATACGCAGTATTTT
J gene: TRBJ2-4; V gene: TRBV4-1; D gene: TRBD2; CDR3 protein: CASSQDNVGSSGSGAKNIQYF; CDR3 DNA: TGCGCCAGCAGCCAAGATAACGTTGGGTCTAGCGGGAGTGGGGCCAAAAACATTCAGTACTTC
J gene: TRBJ2-2; V gene: TRBV19; D gene: .; CDR3 protein: CASSIDRRNTGELFF; CDR3 DNA: TGTGCCAGTAGTATAGATCGGAGGAACACCGGGGAGCTGTTTTTT